This is a list of T cell receptor beta chains from one sample in a study of Ad26.COV2.S vaccination and SARS-CoV-2 variants. Only in-frame clones appear in the TCRdb table, and some are missing; sequencing was by immunoSEQ multiplex PCR. The profile shows about 380,000 clones, about 80% of them singletons. The specimen was peripheral blood, collected in a trial of Ad26.COV2.S vaccine versus placebo. These receptors came from a person aged 18-65 years who received the Ad26.COV2.S COVID-19 vaccine or a placebo. Each CDR3 is given with its conserved first and last residue. D genes are given only for firm matches. Expanded clones get a size class; other rows say once, few or many, or leave the size out.

>NA|NA|TRBJ2-4|TRBV10-3
TGTGCCATCAGTGACCAGCCCCGGGTTCAGTACTTC
CAISDQPRVQYF
>once|NA|TRBJ2-2|TRBV7-3
TGTGCCAGCAGCCTGCCCGGGGGGGAGCTGTTTTTT
CASSLPGGELFF
>NA|TRBD2|TRBJ2-7|TRBV11-3
TGTGCCAGCAGCCGCGGCGGGGCTAGCGGAGACTACGAGCAGTACTTC
CASSRGGASGDYEQYF
>once|NA|TRBJ1-5|TRBV4-2
TGTGCCAGCAGCCAGGGTTTAGACAATCAGCCCCAGCATTTT
CASSQGLDNQPQHF
>NA|NA|TRBJ1-2|TRBV5-6
TGTGCCAGCAGCTTTTCCGGTCCCAGGGGCTACACCTTC
CASSFSGPRGYTF
>NA|NA|TRBJ2-7|TRBV27
TGTGCCAGCAGTTTACTTGGCAGCCCGAGCGGTGGGACCTACGAGCAGTACTTC
CASSLLGSPSGGTYEQYF
>few|NA|TRBJ2-7|TRBV27
TGTGCCAGCAGTTTAACGTCCCTAGCTGCCTACGAGCAGTACTTC
CASSLTSLAAYEQYF
>NA|NA|TRBJ2-7|TRBV6-6
TGTGCCAGCAGCACACAGGGTTTAGGGTCCTACGAGCAGTACTTC
CASSTQGLGSYEQYF
>NA|TRBD1|TRBJ1-4|TRBV5-1
TGCGCCAGCAGCTTGAGGGCAGGGGGCGCTGAAAAACTGTTTTTT
CASSLRAGGAEKLFF
>NA|NA|TRBJ2-1|TRBV5-1
TGCGCCAGCAGCTTGGCCACCGGGGGGCATGAGCAGTTCTTC
CASSLATGGHEQFF
>NA|NA|TRBJ1-2|TRBV4-3
TGCGCCAGCAGCCAAGGCCCGGGTAGTTATGGCTACACCTTC
CASSQGPGSYGYTF
>NA|NA|TRBJ1-3|TRBV2
TGTGCCAGCAGTGAGGGGGGCAGCCTAGACTCTGGAAACACCATATATTTT
CASSEGGSLDSGNTIYF
>NA|NA|TRBJ2-5|TRBV29-1
TGCAGCGTTGGAGGGTACGAGACCCAGTACTTC
CSVGGYETQYF
>NA|NA|TRBJ2-7|TRBV27
TGTGCCAGCAGTGGAAGCTACAACTACGAGCAGTACTTC
CASSGSYNYEQYF
>NA|NA|TRBJ2-3|TRBV7-6
TGTGCCAGCAGCTTAGCGGGGGGGCTAAATACGCAGTATTTT
CASSLAGGLNTQYF
>NA|NA|TRBJ2-1|TRBV7-3
TGTGCCAGCAGCTTGCAGCCAAGGGCGGGTAATGAGCAGTTCTTC
CASSLQPRAGNEQFF
>NA|TRBD2|TRBJ2-1|TRBV27
TGTGCCAGCAGAGTTGTTGGGGCGGCGGGGGGGCACAATGAGCAGTTCTTC
CASRVVGAAGGHNEQFF